This TCR beta chain is from a study of T cells of healthy individuals. The CDR3 has 15 residues. The ends lost 7 bases at V and 5 bases at J; junction bases unmatched: 10. The germline V gene encodes CDR1 MNHEY and CDR2 SVGEGT. TCRdb called the 5' RACE reads again in MiXCR, with one record for every CDR3 protein. The sample lists 90,000 to 100,000 distinct CDR3 sequences; approximately 15% were seen once. The origin of this receptor is a human donor in good health. The rearrangement links TRBV6-2 or TRBV6-3 to TRBJ1-4, with 7 bases that match TRBD1. The CDR3 spells CASNTARDRNEKLFF. Written as DNA, the CDR3 is TGTGCCAGCAATACCGCCCGGGACAGAAATGAAAAACTGTTTTTT.